The rows below give T cell receptor beta chains drawn from one sample of a study of cytomegalovirus exposure and HLA in healthy donors. Sequencing used immunoSEQ multiplex PCR; TCRdb keeps in-frame clones, though not all of them. The table has 200,000 to 250,000 clones, about three quarters seen once; the top ten hold 15% to 18%. Material for sequencing was PBMCs. The receptors shown here come from a man aged 40-55 years in good health and CMV-seronegative. Both conserved end residues are part of each CDR3. Each record gives: clone size, V gene, D gene, J gene, CDR3 DNA, CDR3 protein. A D gene is named only where the DNA matches it firmly. Clone size is not always given. Where it is, it says once, few, many or a class for expanded clones.

clone_size: -; v_call: TRBV12-5; d_call: TRBD1; j_call: TRBJ1-1; cdr3_nt: TGTGCTAGTGGTTTGGTACTCCAGGGGGGCACTGAAGCTTTCTTT; cdr3_aa: CASGLVLQGGTEAFF
clone_size: -; v_call: TRBV15; d_call: -; j_call: TRBJ1-5; cdr3_nt: TGTGCCACCAGCAGAGATAGCGGTAGCAATCAGCCCCAGCATTTT; cdr3_aa: CATSRDSGSNQPQHF
clone_size: -; v_call: TRBV30; d_call: TRBD2; j_call: TRBJ2-7; cdr3_nt: TGTGCCTGGAGTGTGCCGGGAGGGAGCGAGCAGTACTTC; cdr3_aa: CAWSVPGGSEQYF
clone_size: -; v_call: TRBV19; d_call: -; j_call: TRBJ2-1; cdr3_nt: TGTGCCAGTAGTATAGGTGGTGCGGCCTACAATGAGCAGTTCTTC; cdr3_aa: CASSIGGAAYNEQFF
clone_size: -; v_call: TRBV5-4; d_call: TRBD2; j_call: TRBJ2-7; cdr3_nt: TGTGCCAGCAGCTTTAGCGGGAAGGCCTACGAGCAGTACTTC; cdr3_aa: CASSFSGKAYEQYF
clone_size: -; v_call: TRBV7-6; d_call: -; j_call: TRBJ2-7; cdr3_nt: TGTGCCAGCAGCTTATACCCAGGCGAGCAGTACTTC; cdr3_aa: CASSLYPGEQYF
clone_size: -; v_call: TRBV5-4; d_call: -; j_call: TRBJ2-1; cdr3_nt: TGTGCCAGCAGCTTGGGTGTCGGGTTAGGTGAGCAGTTCTTC; cdr3_aa: CASSLGVGLGEQFF
clone_size: -; v_call: TRBV27; d_call: TRBD1; j_call: TRBJ1-5; cdr3_nt: TGTGCCAGCAGTCCCTGGGACAGGAGCAATCAGCCCCAGCATTTT; cdr3_aa: CASSPWDRSNQPQHF
clone_size: few; v_call: TRBV6-6; d_call: -; j_call: TRBJ1-6; cdr3_nt: TGTGCCAGCAGTTCAAGACAGGTCGCGAATTCACCCCTCCACTTT; cdr3_aa: CASSSRQVANSPLHF
clone_size: -; v_call: TRBV7-9; d_call: TRBD2; j_call: TRBJ2-5; cdr3_nt: TGTGCCAGCAGCTTGTTACTAGCGGGGGTCCAAGAGACCCAGTACTTC; cdr3_aa: CASSLLLAGVQETQYF
clone_size: -; v_call: TRBV6-1; d_call: -; j_call: TRBJ1-3; cdr3_nt: TGTGCCAGCAGTGAGAATCCGTTAACAGGGTCGTTTGGAAACACCATATATTTT; cdr3_aa: CASSENPLTGSFGNTIYF
clone_size: -; v_call: TRBV29-1; d_call: -; j_call: TRBJ2-3; cdr3_nt: TGCAGCGTTGAATCGGTAGCCTCTAGCACAGATACGCAGTATTTT; cdr3_aa: CSVESVASSTDTQYF
clone_size: -; v_call: TRBV4-3; d_call: TRBD2; j_call: TRBJ2-1; cdr3_nt: TGCGCCAGCAGCCAAGAGATTTTGGGGGGGATCTCCTACAATGAGCAGTTCTTC; cdr3_aa: CASSQEILGGISYNEQFF
clone_size: once; v_call: TRBV11-2; d_call: TRBD1; j_call: TRBJ2-7; cdr3_nt: TGTGCCAGCAGCTTGACAGGGATGCACGAGCAGTACTTC; cdr3_aa: CASSLTGMHEQYF
clone_size: -; v_call: TRBV4-2; d_call: TRBD2; j_call: TRBJ2-1; cdr3_nt: TGTGCCAGCAGCCAGGCCACTAGCGGGAGCTCTGAGCAGTTCTTC; cdr3_aa: CASSQATSGSSEQFF
clone_size: few; v_call: TRBV15; d_call: TRBD2; j_call: TRBJ2-6; cdr3_nt: TGTGCCACCGGGGAGGGAAAAGGGGCCAACGTCCTGACTTTC; cdr3_aa: CATGEGKGANVLTF
clone_size: few; v_call: TRBV6-6; d_call: -; j_call: TRBJ2-1; cdr3_nt: TGTGCCAGCAGTTACACAGACAATGAGCAGTTCTTC; cdr3_aa: CASSYTDNEQFF
clone_size: -; v_call: TRBV28; d_call: TRBD1; j_call: TRBJ1-5; cdr3_nt: TGTGCCAGCAGAAGGGACAGACAATTCAATCAGCCCCAGCATTTT; cdr3_aa: CASRRDRQFNQPQHF
clone_size: -; v_call: TRBV9; d_call: -; j_call: TRBJ2-3; cdr3_nt: TGTGCCAGCAGCGTAGGTGGTTCAGAGGCAGATACGCAGTATTTT; cdr3_aa: CASSVGGSEADTQYF
clone_size: -; v_call: TRBV12-5; d_call: TRBD1; j_call: TRBJ1-6; cdr3_nt: TGTGCTAGTTCTCCGGGACAGGGGTTTTACTATAATTCACCCCTCCACTTT; cdr3_aa: CASSPGQGFYYNSPLHF
clone_size: -; v_call: TRBV7-9; d_call: -; j_call: TRBJ1-1; cdr3_nt: TGTTCCAGCAGCCCATGGGGGGGGAACACTGAAGCTTTCTTT; cdr3_aa: CSSSPWGGNTEAFF
clone_size: -; v_call: TRBV6-6; d_call: TRBD2; j_call: TRBJ2-7; cdr3_nt: TGTGCCAGCAGTTACTCGGGCGGGAGGACCTACGAGCAGTACTTC; cdr3_aa: CASSYSGGRTYEQYF
clone_size: -; v_call: TRBV2; d_call: -; j_call: TRBJ2-7; cdr3_nt: TGTGCCAGCAGTGACGGGGCTAGCGAGACCTACGAGCAGTACTTC; cdr3_aa: CASSDGASETYEQYF
clone_size: -; v_call: TRBV9; d_call: -; j_call: TRBJ1-1; cdr3_nt: TGTGCCAGCAGCGGGGCCACCACTGAAGCTTTCTTT; cdr3_aa: CASSGATTEAFF
clone_size: -; v_call: TRBV7-6; d_call: TRBD1; j_call: TRBJ1-1; cdr3_nt: TGTGCCAGCAGTGAAGCCCCCCAGGGGGGCACTGAAGCTTTCTTT; cdr3_aa: CASSEAPQGGTEAFF
clone_size: -; v_call: TRBV5-6; d_call: -; j_call: TRBJ1-2; cdr3_nt: TGTGCCAGCAGTCCCGGGGCTAACTATGGCTACACCTTC; cdr3_aa: CASSPGANYGYTF
clone_size: few; v_call: TRBV28; d_call: -; j_call: TRBJ1-5; cdr3_nt: TGTGCCAGCAGTTTAGGGAGTTTCTATAGCAATCAGCCCCAGCATTTT; cdr3_aa: CASSLGSFYSNQPQHF
clone_size: once; v_call: TRBV10-1; d_call: -; j_call: TRBJ2-2; cdr3_nt: TGCGCCAGCAGTGAGAATGAGGGTGACACCGGGGAGCTGTTTTTT; cdr3_aa: CASSENEGDTGELFF
clone_size: -; v_call: TRBV20-1; d_call: -; j_call: TRBJ2-7; cdr3_nt: TGCAGTGCTAGAGATCCATACGAGCAGTACTTC; cdr3_aa: CSARDPYEQYF
clone_size: -; v_call: TRBV7-2; d_call: -; j_call: TRBJ2-1; cdr3_nt: TGTGCCAGCAGCTTAGCGGGAGTCTACAATGAGCAGTTCTTC; cdr3_aa: CASSLAGVYNEQFF
clone_size: once; v_call: TRBV5-6; d_call: -; j_call: TRBJ1-3; cdr3_nt: TGTGCCAGCAGCTTTAGCTCTGGAAACACCATATATTTT; cdr3_aa: CASSFSSGNTIYF
clone_size: -; v_call: TRBV29-1; d_call: -; j_call: TRBJ2-7; cdr3_nt: TGCAGCGTGAGACCAAACAGGGTTGGCTCCTACGAGCAGTACTTC; cdr3_aa: CSVRPNRVGSYEQYF
clone_size: -; v_call: TRBV5-1; d_call: TRBD1; j_call: TRBJ1-4; cdr3_nt: TGCGCCAGCAGCTGGGGGACAGGGGAAGGTGAAAAACTGTTTTTT; cdr3_aa: CASSWGTGEGEKLFF
clone_size: -; v_call: TRBV18; d_call: -; j_call: TRBJ1-1; cdr3_nt: TGTGCCAGCTCATACGGACAGCTGAACACTGAAGCTTTCTTT; cdr3_aa: CASSYGQLNTEAFF
clone_size: once; v_call: TRBV9; d_call: TRBD2; j_call: TRBJ2-1; cdr3_nt: TGTGCCAGCAGCGTCTACGGACTAGCGGGAGACGGTGAGCAGTTCTTC; cdr3_aa: CASSVYGLAGDGEQFF
clone_size: -; v_call: TRBV9; d_call: -; j_call: TRBJ2-7; cdr3_nt: TGTGCCAGCAGCGCCCTACAGGAAACCTACGAGCAGTACTTC; cdr3_aa: CASSALQETYEQYF
clone_size: -; v_call: TRBV14; d_call: TRBD2; j_call: TRBJ2-5; cdr3_nt: TGTGCCAGCTCCCGGGGGGGCCAAGAGACCCAGTACTTC; cdr3_aa: CASSRGGQETQYF